This T cell receptor beta chain was observed in a study of blood T cells in healthy people across ages. As to this clonotype: The antigen is unknown.

With a J-beta primer mix and a sample-barcoded 5' primer, a second PCR ran 7 to 11 cycles. Per-sample output comprised a minimum of 3 million paired-end reads containing CDR3. TCRdb re-called the 5' RACE reads through MiXCR, storing one row per CDR3 protein. The sample holds around 670,000 distinct CDR3 sequences, 25% to 35% seen once. Whole-study results and caveats: Older individuals had lower TCR beta diversity per million T cells (the decline was roughly linear). In long-lived donors, naive CD4+ cell counts and diversity exceeded those of aged donors.

Per the germline V gene, CDR1 is SEHNR and CDR2 is FQNEAQ (reference sequence). The CDR3 spans 15 residues. Trimming cost V 8 bases and J 2 bases; bases outside gene matches: 9. The clonotype originates from a woman aged 80 or over in good health. Specimen: blood. This sequence joins TRBV7-9 and TRBJ1-2; 9 bases align to TRBD1. The CDR3 loop reads CASDGTGTLNYGYTF. The CDR3 nucleotides are TGTGCCAGCGACGGGACAGGGACTCTAAACTATGGCTACACCTTC.